The rows below give T cell receptor beta chains drawn from one sample of a study of beta chain features in type 1 diabetes. Clones were sequenced by immunoSEQ multiplex PCR, and TCRdb holds only the in-frame ones, with some missing. This table holds under 450,000 clones, approximately 15% found once. Sequences were obtained from naive CD4+ T cells from blood. All receptors come from a man in his thirties or forties in good health. The conserved cysteine and the conserved F or W are not part of the CDR3 here. Each record gives: D gene, J gene, V gene, CDR3 protein. D genes are given only for firm matches.

D: NA
J: TRBJ1-1
V: TRBV5-4
CDR3: ASSLEAGTGEAF

D: NA
J: TRBJ1-4
V: TRBV9
CDR3: ASSVGGDNEKLF

D: TRBD1
J: TRBJ1-1
V: TRBV23-1
CDR3: ASSQDRSNTEAF

D: TRBD2
J: TRBJ2-3
V: TRBV25-1
CDR3: ASSGRATDTQY

D: TRBD2
J: TRBJ2-4
V: TRBV30
CDR3: AWSPRRAGVMFIGKNIQY

D: TRBD2
J: TRBJ2-1
V: TRBV5-4
CDR3: ASSQARGLAGENEQF

D: NA
J: TRBJ2-6
V: TRBV5-1
CDR3: ASSLDGSGANVLT

D: TRBD1
J: TRBJ2-1
V: TRBV29-1
CDR3: SVVTPGTGVHNEQF

D: NA
J: TRBJ2-3
V: TRBV19
CDR3: ASETRRGHTDTQY

D: TRBD2
J: TRBJ2-3
V: TRBV28
CDR3: ASSPSGTGDRQY

D: TRBD2
J: TRBJ2-7
V: TRBV4-3
CDR3: ASSRTSTGYEQY

D: TRBD2
J: TRBJ2-3
V: TRBV6-6
CDR3: ASSYDAGGPADTQY

D: NA
J: TRBJ2-5
V: TRBV10-3
CDR3: AISESEVKETQY

D: NA
J: TRBJ2-1
V: TRBV10-3
CDR3: AISEPGTQYNEQF

D: TRBD2
J: TRBJ2-1
V: TRBV7-2
CDR3: ASSRLAGVLNEQF

D: NA
J: TRBJ2-5
V: TRBV9
CDR3: ASSVAPQGQETQY

D: NA
J: TRBJ1-1
V: TRBV5-1
CDR3: ASSLQQGKGAEAF

D: TRBD1
J: TRBJ2-7
V: TRBV19
CDR3: ASSRTGTYEQY

D: TRBD2
J: TRBJ2-3
V: TRBV6-5
CDR3: AIREGDTQY

D: TRBD1
J: TRBJ1-2
V: TRBV9
CDR3: ASSAGTGYGYT

D: NA
J: TRBJ1-1
V: TRBV7-2
CDR3: ASSLAPQGAEAF

D: NA
J: TRBJ1-2
V: TRBV29-1
CDR3: SVEYGQGYT

D: NA
J: TRBJ2-1
V: TRBV11-2
CDR3: ASSFLRNEQF

D: NA
J: TRBJ1-5
V: TRBV28
CDR3: ASSLPTGNGQPQH

D: NA
J: TRBJ2-2
V: TRBV6-5
CDR3: ASRHSGELF

D: NA
J: TRBJ1-1
V: TRBV7-2
CDR3: ASSLAGNPF

D: TRBD2
J: TRBJ2-5
V: TRBV4-3
CDR3: ASSRLAVQETQY

D: NA
J: TRBJ2-5
V: TRBV4-1
CDR3: ASSQDMAGQETQY

D: NA
J: TRBJ2-5
V: TRBV4-3
CDR3: ASSQGRGTEETQY

D: NA
J: TRBJ2-1
V: TRBV30
CDR3: AWSGNRVSYNEQF

D: NA
J: TRBJ1-1
V: TRBV5-1
CDR3: ASSLRGAFTEAF

D: NA
J: TRBJ2-1
V: TRBV4-3
CDR3: ASSRQKSYNEQF

D: TRBD1
J: TRBJ1-3
V: TRBV18
CDR3: ASSTISQGASGNTIY

D: NA
J: TRBJ2-6
V: TRBV5-4
CDR3: ASTSGVSGANVLT

D: NA
J: TRBJ2-1
V: TRBV9
CDR3: ASSPRGDLSYNEQF

D: NA
J: TRBJ2-2
V: TRBV27
CDR3: ASSLRAGELF

D: TRBD2
J: TRBJ2-1
V: TRBV29-1
CDR3: SGVGVAGVWEQF

D: NA
J: TRBJ1-1
V: TRBV5-6
CDR3: ASSDGGRAF

D: NA
J: TRBJ2-3
V: TRBV30
CDR3: AWSGVRGDTQY

D: TRBD2
J: TRBJ2-2
V: TRBV27
CDR3: ASSLGWGGTGELF

D: NA
J: TRBJ1-2
V: TRBV23-1
CDR3: ASSQSAGRGNYGYT

D: TRBD2
J: TRBJ2-5
V: TRBV9
CDR3: ASSSDRGTSPKRTQY

D: TRBD1
J: TRBJ1-4
V: TRBV15
CDR3: ATSPDREEKLF

D: NA
J: TRBJ2-1
V: TRBV25-1
CDR3: ASSTQGGSLNEQF

D: NA
J: TRBJ2-7
V: TRBV7-2
CDR3: ASSLAIYEQY